These T cell receptor beta chains were read from a single sample in a study of T cell responses to AZD1222 COVID-19 vaccine. Profiled with immunoSEQ multiplex PCR; TCRdb holds only in-frame clones, not every one. The table shows roughly 140,000 clones, with 85% to 90% occurring only once. The sample in question was peripheral blood, obtained 28 days after the second AZD1222 dose. These TCRs come from an adult who received the AZD1222 COVID-19 vaccine. CDR3s include the opening cysteine and the closing phenylalanine or tryptophan. Fields, in order: V gene, D gene, clone size, J gene, CDR3 protein, CDR3 DNA. The D gene is left open where the match is weak. For some rows the clone size is stated as once, few or many, or as a class when expanded; others skip it.

V: TRBV10-3; D: TRBD2; size: NA; J: TRBJ2-7; CDR3: CASKAWVLAGRGAYEQYF; DNA: TGTGCCTCCAAAGCCTGGGTGCTAGCGGGAAGGGGGGCTTACGAGCAGTACTTC
V: TRBV19; D: TRBD2; size: NA; J: TRBJ2-1; CDR3: CASSMEGLAGVNEQFF; DNA: TGTGCCAGTAGTATGGAAGGACTAGCGGGAGTTAATGAGCAGTTCTTC
V: TRBV6-2/TRBV6-3; D: NA; size: NA; J: TRBJ1-1; CDR3: CASSYKGLNTEAFF; DNA: TGTGCCAGCAGTTATAAGGGTCTGAACACTGAAGCTTTCTTT
V: TRBV28; D: NA; size: NA; J: TRBJ2-4; CDR3: CASSPQGTLAKNIQYF; DNA: TGTGCCAGCAGCCCACAGGGAACTCTAGCCAAAAACATTCAGTACTTC
V: TRBV27; D: TRBD2; size: NA; J: TRBJ2-1; CDR3: CASSSGLANLGQFF; DNA: TGTGCCAGCAGTTCGGGACTAGCGAACTTGGGTCAGTTCTTC
V: TRBV5-1; D: TRBD1; size: NA; J: TRBJ2-2; CDR3: CASSQLGTGGTGELFF; DNA: TGCGCCAGCAGCCAACTAGGGACAGGGGGCACCGGGGAGCTGTTTTTT
V: TRBV4-2; D: TRBD2; size: NA; J: TRBJ2-5; CDR3: CASSQGRNLAGGLETQYF; DNA: TGTGCCAGCAGCCAAGGCCGGAACCTAGCGGGAGGCTTGGAGACCCAGTACTTC
V: TRBV28; D: TRBD1; size: NA; J: TRBJ1-4; CDR3: CASSLPGQGVGEKLFF; DNA: TGTGCCAGCAGTCTACCGGGACAGGGGGTAGGCGAAAAACTGTTTTTT
V: TRBV28; D: NA; size: NA; J: TRBJ2-7; CDR3: CASSTTRTYEQYF; DNA: TGTGCCAGCAGTACGACAAGAACCTACGAGCAGTACTTC
V: TRBV18; D: NA; size: NA; J: TRBJ1-2; CDR3: CASSPNRAGYGGYTF; DNA: TGTGCCAGCTCACCCAACCGGGCAGGGTATGGTGGCTACACCTTC
V: TRBV7-2; D: NA; size: NA; J: TRBJ2-2; CDR3: CASSLVRHTGELFF; DNA: TGTGCCAGCAGCTTAGTACGTCACACCGGGGAGCTGTTTTTT
V: TRBV5-6; D: TRBD2; size: NA; J: TRBJ2-1; CDR3: CASSPGLAGAVRQFF; DNA: TGTGCCAGCAGCCCCGGACTAGCGGGAGCAGTTCGGCAGTTCTTC
V: TRBV16; D: NA; size: few; J: TRBJ2-3; CDR3: CASSPDAGADTQYF; DNA: TGTGCCAGCAGCCCTGACGCCGGGGCAGATACGCAGTATTTT
V: TRBV4-3; D: NA; size: NA; J: TRBJ1-4; CDR3: CASSQEGWQGQLFF; DNA: TGCGCCAGCAGCCAAGAGGGATGGCAGGGGCAACTGTTTTTT
V: TRBV19; D: NA; size: NA; J: TRBJ1-5; CDR3: CASSIVRGNQPQHF; DNA: TGTGCCAGTAGTATAGTTCGAGGGAATCAGCCCCAGCATTTT
V: TRBV18; D: TRBD2; size: once; J: TRBJ2-5; CDR3: CASSPGEGETQYF; DNA: TGTGCCAGCTCACCAGGGGAGGGCGAGACCCAGTACTTC
V: TRBV9; D: NA; size: NA; J: TRBJ2-1; CDR3: CASSVEMATTYNEQFF; DNA: TGTGCCAGCAGCGTAGAGATGGCGACAACCTACAATGAGCAGTTCTTC
V: TRBV19; D: TRBD2; size: NA; J: TRBJ2-2; CDR3: CASSSGSNTGELFF; DNA: TGTGCCAGTAGTAGCGGGAGTAACACCGGGGAGCTGTTTTTT
V: TRBV5-1; D: NA; size: NA; J: TRBJ2-2; CDR3: CASSFQTFTGELFF; DNA: TGCGCCAGCAGCTTCCAGACCTTCACCGGGGAGCTGTTTTTT
V: TRBV9; D: TRBD2; size: NA; J: TRBJ2-7; CDR3: CASSVEGSGGAYEQYF; DNA: TGTGCCAGCAGCGTAGAGGGTAGCGGGGGAGCCTACGAGCAGTACTTC
V: TRBV19; D: NA; size: NA; J: TRBJ1-2; CDR3: CASRRTEGGYAF; DNA: TGTGCCAGTCGCCGGACGGAGGGAGGCTACGCCTTC
V: TRBV6-1; D: TRBD2; size: once; J: TRBJ2-1; CDR3: CASSERASGALYNEQFF; DNA: TGTGCCAGCAGTGAAAGGGCTAGCGGAGCCCTCTACAATGAGCAGTTCTTC
V: TRBV7-2; D: NA; size: NA; J: TRBJ2-1; CDR3: CASSLVGGNEQFF; DNA: TGTGCCAGCAGCTTAGTTGGGGGCAATGAGCAGTTCTTC
V: TRBV20-1; D: NA; size: NA; J: TRBJ1-1; CDR3: CSARVVEAFF; DNA: TGCAGTGCTAGAGTCGTAGAAGCTTTCTTT
V: TRBV2; D: NA; size: NA; J: TRBJ1-5; CDR3: CASSEPPGQPQHF; DNA: TGTGCCAGCAGTGAGCCTCCCGGTCAGCCCCAGCATTTT
V: TRBV3-1/TRBV3-2; D: NA; size: many; J: TRBJ1-1; CDR3: CASSHGVGGEAFF; DNA: TGTGCCAGCAGCCATGGGGTTGGGGGGGAAGCTTTCTTT
V: TRBV28; D: NA; size: NA; J: TRBJ1-1; CDR3: CASSLPSRLGTEAFF; DNA: TGTGCCAGCAGTTTGCCTTCCCGCCTGGGCACTGAAGCTTTCTTT
V: TRBV7-9; D: NA; size: NA; J: TRBJ1-1; CDR3: CASSLMGQGTEAFF; DNA: TGTGCCAGCAGCTTGATGGGCCAGGGCACTGAAGCTTTCTTT